Below are 24 T cell receptor beta chains sequenced from a single sample in a study of blood T cells in healthy people across ages. With a J-beta primer mix and a sample-barcoded 5' primer, a second PCR ran about 6 to 11 cycles. One entry per CDR3 protein results from TCRdb running MiXCR on the 5' RACE reads. This table has around 1.5 million distinct CDR3 sequences, 30% to 40% appearing once. Sequenced: blood. All receptors come from a woman in her twenties or thirties in good health.

The rearrangement joins TRBV10-3 to TRBJ1-2; D is perhaps TRBD1 (5 bases). The CDR3 consists of 14 residues. CDR1 and CDR2 from the germline V gene are ENHRY and SYGVKD. Trimming pared 11 bases from V and 0 bases from J, leaving 16 bases between. The CDR3 sequence is CAVRQSGANYGYTF. CDR3 nucleotides: TGTGCCGTCCGACAGAGCGGAGCTAACTATGGCTACACCTTC.

The rearrangement joins TRBV6-1 to TRBJ1-2, with TRBD1 identical over 7 bases. Germline V CDR1 and CDR2: MNHNS, SASEGT. J was trimmed by 8 bases and V by 6 bases; bases with no gene match: 12. CDR3 size: 14 residues. CDR3: CASSGDSVSPGYTF. The CDR3 DNA reads TGTGCCAGCAGCGGGGACAGCGTATCGCCGGGCTACACCTTC.

The chain is built from TRBV5-8 and TRBJ1-4, with D uncertain. Germline lookup yields CDR1 SGHTS and CDR2 YDEGEE. The CDR3 sequence is 12 residues long. With 4 bases removed from V and 7 bases from J, the gap between germline ends came to 8 bases. The DNA of the CDR3 is TGTGCCAGCAGCAGGGATGGTGAAAAACTGTTTTTT. This translates into CASSRDGEKLFF. The full variable domain, in which reference TRBV5-8 and TRBJ1-4 provide the parts outside the CDR3, is EAGVTQSPTHLIKTRGQQATLRCSPISGHTSVYWYQQALGLGLQFLLWYDEGEERNRGNFPPRFSGRQFPNYSSELNVNALELEDSALYLCASSRDGEKLFFGSGTQLSVL.

There are many counts of this clonotype. The gene calls are TRBV10-3 and TRBJ2-1, with 10 nucleotides matching TRBD2. Germline V gene sequence: CDR1 ENHRY, CDR2 SYGVKD. V lost 4 bases, J lost 5 bases, and 8 bases stayed unmatched. This CDR3 comprises 16 residues. For the CDR3, the DNA is TGTGCCATCAGTGTTTCCGGACTAGCGGAACACAATGAGCAGTTCTTC. This sequence encodes CAISVSGLAEHNEQFF.

The chain combines TRBV4-2 with TRBJ2-6, with TRBD2 matching over 9 bases. The junction had 8 bases not matched to a gene; V was cut back by 4 bases and J by 4 bases. The CDR3 is 17 amino acids. CDR1 is LGHNA, CDR2 YNFKEQ, per germline. The CDR3 reads CASSRVIAGAGANVLTF. The DNA for the CDR3 is TGTGCCAGCAGCCGCGTTATAGCGGGAGCCGGGGCCAACGTCCTGACTTTC.

This clonotype was counted a few times. V is TRBV9 and J is TRBJ2-1, with 7 bases that match TRBD1. V was pared by 4 bases and J by 0 bases, with 10 bases of the junction left unmatched. CDR3 length: 17 amino acids. Germline CDR1 SGDLS, CDR2 YYNGEE. The CDR3 DNA is TGTGCCAGCAGCTCCCACCAGGACAGGTTCTCCTACAATGAGCAGTTCTTC. Residues: CASSSHQDRFSYNEQFF.

This clonotype was counted a few times. The rearrangement joins TRBV2 to TRBJ2-3, with D tentatively TRBD2 (6 bases). Trimming cost V 7 bases and J 0 bases, with 14 bases left between them. Germline CDR1 reads SNHLY; CDR2 reads FYNNEI. There are 15 residues in the CDR3. The CDR3 DNA is TGTGCCAGCAAAGAATTAGCGGATAGCACAGATACGCAGTATTTT. This sequence encodes CASKELADSTDTQYF. The full variable domain, completed using reference TRBV2 and TRBJ2-3, is EPEVTQTPSHQVTQMGQEVILRCVPISNHLYFYWYRQILGQKVEFLVSFYNNEISEKSEIFDDQFSVERPDGSNFTLKIRSTKLEDSAMYFCASKELADSTDTQYFGPGTRLTVL.

CDR3 region: CASSIRDSSYF. The CDR3 coding sequence is TGTGCCAGCAGTATCCGGGACAGCTCGTACTTC. This chain uses TRBV28 with TRBJ2-7; 7 bases match TRBD1. CDR3 size: 11 residues. The trim removed 5 bases at V and 12 bases at J, leaving 7 bases unmatched. CDR1 and CDR2 from the germline V gene are MDHEN and SYDVKM.

This clonotype occurred once. V gene TRBV14 combines with J gene TRBJ2-1, with TRBD2 as a possible D gene (6 bases). The CDR3 contains 16 residues. V dropped 1 base and J dropped 6 bases, with 16 bases sitting between them. Germline lookup yields CDR1 SGHDN and CDR2 FVKESK. CDR3 nucleotide sequence: TGTGCCAGCAGCCAAGGCGTGCTAATGGGAGGCAATGAGCAGTTCTTC. Protein product: CASSQGVLMGGNEQFF. Drawing the rest from reference TRBV14 and TRBJ2-1, the complete variable domain is EAGVTQFPSHSVIEKGQTVTLRCDPISGHDNLYWYRRVMGKEIKFLLHFVKESKQDESGMPNNRFLAERTGGTYSTLKVQPAELEDSGVYFCASSQGVLMGGNEQFFGPGTRLTVL.

The chain joins TRBV30 to TRBJ2-7; TRBD2 matches at 12 bases. Germline V gene data show CDR1 as GTSNPN and CDR2 as SVGIG (reference sequence). CDR3 length: 16 residues. V trimming: 3 bases; J trimming: 5 bases; junction bases outside the gene matches: 11. DNA of the CDR3: TGTGCCTGGAGGGCCGGACTAGCGGGACCTAGAGACGAGCAGTACTTC. It encodes CAWRAGLAGPRDEQYF.

This clonotype was picked up many times. This chain links TRBV29-1 with TRBJ2-1; 7 nucleotides align to TRBD1. The germline V gene encodes CDR1 SQVTM and CDR2 ANQGSEA. V lost 6 bases and J lost 2; bases outside the gene matches: 7. This CDR3 spans 14 amino acids. The CDR3 protein is CSVIGDSTYNEQFF. In DNA form, the CDR3 reads TGCAGCGTCATCGGGGACAGCACCTACAATGAGCAGTTCTTC.

Comment on this clonotype: Sequence at one end of the junction differs from germline and may be a read error. CDR3 loop: CASSFGDNYDYTF. For the CDR3, the DNA is TGCGCCAGCAGTTTCGGGGACAATTATGACTACACCTTC. V is TRBV27 and J is TRBJ1-2, with a possible D match to TRBD1 (6 bases). CDR3 length: 13 residues. CDR1 MNHEY and CDR2 SMNVEV come from the germline V gene (reference sequence).

Points on this clonotype: A clone one base away is much larger, so this may be a read error. The V call is TRBV10-3, the J call TRBJ1-1; no firm D call. The CDR3 runs 13 residues. Germline CDR1 reads ENHRY; CDR2 reads SYGVKD. CDR3 sequence reads: CTISPTLGTEAFF. The DNA for the CDR3 is TGTACCATCAGCCCGACATTAGGCACTGAAGCTTTCTTT.

The gene calls are TRBV2 and TRBJ2-7; TRBD2 might be the D (5 bases). The J call may be wrong; the DNA end is better matched by TRBJ2-5. Germline CDR1 SNHLY, CDR2 FYNNEI. The CDR3 covers 15 residues. CDR3 region: CASSEFGPREETQYF. DNA of the CDR3: TGTGCCAGCAGTGAATTCGGACCGAGGGAAGAGACCCAGTACTTC.

The chain combines TRBV3-1 with TRBJ2-2, with D uncertain. Germline V lookup: CDR1 LGHDT, CDR2 YNNKEL (reference sequence). The V end was cut by 4 bases, the J end by 1 base, with 16 bases between. The CDR3 loop spans 17 amino acids. The CDR3 spells CASSRSSATMNTGELFF. The CDR3 DNA follows: TGTGCCAGCAGCCGAAGTTCGGCTACTATGAACACCGGGGAGCTGTTTTTT.

This sequence joins TRBV20-1 and TRBJ2-5, with TRBD2 matching over 10 bases. Losses at the gene ends were 5 bases for V and 2 bases for J; bases not matched to a gene: 8. The CDR3 has 15 amino acids. The germline gives CDR1 DFQATT, CDR2 SNEGSKA (reference sequence). CDR3 region: CSAPEASGGQETQYF. CDR3 bases: TGCAGTGCTCCCGAGGCTAGCGGGGGTCAAGAGACCCAGTACTTC.

The rearrangement links TRBV20-1 to TRBJ2-5, with D unresolved. Trimming cost V 3 bases and J 5 bases, with 16 bases left between them. This CDR3 has 14 residues. Germline CDR1 DFQATT, CDR2 SNEGSKA (reference sequence). CDR3 coding DNA: TGCAGTGCTAGTAGGCTGCCTTACGAGGAGACCCAGTACTTC. It translates to CSASRLPYEETQYF.

This clonotype was seen a few times. The genes are TRBV7-9 and TRBJ1-5, with 9 bases aligning to TRBD1. The CDR3 runs to 16 residues. The junction had 5 bases not matched to a gene; V was cut back by 3 bases and J by 2 bases. Germline V lookup: CDR1 SEHNR, CDR2 FQNEAQ (reference sequence). The CDR3 region has the DNA TGTGCCAGCAGCTTGGCGACAGGGGGTGGCAATCAGCCCCAGCATTTT. Residues: CASSLATGGGNQPQHF.

In its sample, this clonotype was seen a few times. The chain couples TRBV12-3 or TRBV12-4 to TRBJ2-3; no clear D. The CDR3 runs to 19 residues. Trimming took 0 bases from V and 6 from J, leaving 25 bases between them. The CDR3 reads CASSLAKARHSTFLDTQYF. CDR3 nucleotide sequence: TGTGCCAGCAGTTTAGCCAAGGCCCGACATAGCACCTTTCTGGATACGCAGTATTTT.

The chain uses TRBV6-2 or TRBV6-3 and TRBJ1-1; the D is unclear. The V end lost 2 bases, the J end lost 1 base, and 11 bases lay between the germline ends. The CDR3 loop spans 15 amino acids. The germline gives CDR1 MNHEY, CDR2 SVGEGT. CDR3 sequence reads: CASSYGPPENTEAFF. The DNA of the CDR3 is TGTGCCAGCAGTTACGGGCCGCCAGAGAACACTGAAGCTTTCTTT.

This clonotype has only one observation. This chain uses TRBV9 with TRBJ1-2; D is undetermined. Trimming stripped 0 bases from V and 8 bases from J, with 8 bases between. This CDR3 contains 12 residues. The germline V gene encodes CDR1 SGDLS and CDR2 YYNGEE. CDR3 DNA: TGTGCCAGCAGCGTAGAGAAGGGAGGCTACACCTTC. Its translation is CASSVEKGGYTF.

This chain joins TRBV20-1 and TRBJ2-1, with a tentative D call TRBD2 (6 bases). Trimming left V 1 base short and J 2 bases short, with 9 bases between. The CDR3 is 14 amino acids. CDR1 is DFQATT and CDR2 is SNEGSKA in the germline V gene (reference sequence). This chain's CDR3 is CSARGLGPYNEQFF. In DNA, the CDR3 is TGCAGTGCTAGAGGACTAGGCCCCTACAATGAGCAGTTCTTC.

The rearrangement links TRBV28 to TRBJ2-7; TRBD2 is a possible D gene (6 bases). V lost 7 bases and J 3 bases, leaving 13 bases between the germline ends. The CDR3 loop spans 13 amino acids. The germline CDR1 and CDR2 sequences are MDHEN and SYDVKM. The CDR3 nucleotides read TGTGCCAGCACACCTGGGGGGTTCTACGAGCAGTACTTC. This encodes CASTPGGFYEQYF.

This clonotype was recorded many times. V and J are TRBV2 and TRBJ2-5; D ambiguous. The V end lost 2 bases, the J end lost 1 base, and 5 bases lay between the germline ends. Germline-derived CDR1 and CDR2 are SNHLY and FYNNEI. This CDR3 has 13 amino acids. CDR3 loop: CASSELGQETQYF. Here the CDR3 DNA reads TGTGCCAGCAGTGAATTGGGCCAAGAGACCCAGTACTTC.